These T cell receptor beta chains were read from a single sample in a study of CD8 T cells in ankylosing spondylitis. TCRdb reprocessed the 5' RACE reads with MiXCR, giving one entry per CDR3 protein. The repertoire holds about 140,000 distinct CDR3 sequences, about 8% seen once, with 7.3% in the top ten. Sequencing was carried out using synovial fluid, either unsorted or a sorted T cell fraction (not recorded which). The receptors shown here come from a male donor with ankylosing spondylitis. CDR3s include the opening cysteine and the closing phenylalanine or tryptophan. D genes are given only for firm matches. Clone size is given for some rows only: seen once, a few or many times, or a class if the clone is expanded.

d_gene	v_gene	j_gene	abundance	CDR3aa	CDR3nt
TRBD1	TRBV6-2/TRBV6-3	TRBJ2-7	-	CASSRRTGRPYEQYF	TGTGCCAGCAGTCGGCGGACAGGGCGGCCCTACGAGCAGTACTTC
-	TRBV7-7	TRBJ2-2	many	CASSLGAGMELFF	TGTGCTAGCAGCTTAGGGGCCGGGATGGAGCTGTTTTTT
TRBD1	TRBV5-1	TRBJ1-1	-	CASSEQGQGRTEAFF	TGCGCCAGCAGCGAACAGGGACAGGGGAGGACTGAAGCTTTCTTT
TRBD1	TRBV18	TRBJ1-5	-	CASSPPATGGIQPQHF	TGTGCCAGCTCACCACCAGCGACAGGGGGCATCCAGCCCCAGCATTTT
-	TRBV7-8	TRBJ2-3	many	CASSLAVSTDTQYF	TGTGCCAGCAGCTTAGCGGTTAGCACAGATACGCAGTATTTT
-	TRBV10-3	TRBJ1-3	many	CAIRPQGTGNTIYF	TGTGCCATCAGGCCCCAGGGAACTGGAAACACCATATATTTT
TRBD2	TRBV7-2	TRBJ2-3	medium-sized	CASSFQGLAGTNTQYF	TGTGCCAGCAGCTTCCAGGGACTAGCGGGGACTAATACGCAGTATTTT
-	TRBV6-6	TRBJ2-1	many	CASHRVYNEQFF	TGTGCCAGTCACAGGGTCTACAATGAGCAGTTCTTC
-	TRBV5-1	TRBJ1-3	many	CASSLTAGGGNTIYF	TGCGCCAGCAGCTTGACGGCAGGTGGAGGAAACACCATATATTTT
-	TRBV15	TRBJ2-5	-	CATSREGNSEETQYF	TGTGCCACCAGCAGAGAGGGAAATTCCGAGGAGACCCAGTACTTC
TRBD2	TRBV20-1	TRBJ2-3	many	CSAGAGGSTDTQYF	TGCAGTGCTGGAGCGGGAGGGAGCACAGATACGCAGTATTTT
-	TRBV24-1	TRBJ2-7	many	CATSDYGDYEQYF	TGTGCCACCAGTGATTATGGAGATTACGAGCAGTACTTC
-	TRBV2	TRBJ2-2	many	CAGKTGPNTGELFF	TGTGCCGGAAAGACAGGTCCGAACACCGGGGAGCTGTTTTTT
-	TRBV10-3	TRBJ1-2	few	CATNPGNYGYTF	TGTGCCACCAACCCCGGCAACTATGGCTACACCTTC
TRBD1	TRBV20-1	TRBJ1-1	many	CSAPGQGTEAFF	TGCAGTGCCCCGGGACAGGGTACTGAAGCTTTCTTT
TRBD1	TRBV5-1	TRBJ1-1	many	CASSPGQGAENTEAFF	TGCGCCAGCAGCCCCGGACAGGGGGCAGAGAACACTGAAGCTTTCTTT
-	TRBV9	TRBJ1-2	few	CASSPGGGSFYGYTF	TGTGCCAGCAGCCCCGGAGGCGGTTCCTTCTATGGCTACACCTTC
-	TRBV20-1	TRBJ2-5	few	CSARDGRETQYF	TGCAGTGCTAGAGATGGCAGAGAGACCCAGTACTTC
TRBD2	TRBV6-5	TRBJ2-2	few	CASSYSIAGLGGAGELFF	TGTGCCAGCAGTTACTCGATAGCGGGGTTGGGTGGTGCCGGGGAGCTGTTTTTT
-	TRBV7-9	TRBJ2-3	-	CASSGFGDTQYF	TGTGCCAGCAGTGGATTCGGAGATACGCAGTATTTT
TRBD1	TRBV5-1	TRBJ2-5	many	CASSFGQVMRETQYF	TGCGCCAGCAGCTTCGGACAGGTGATGAGGGAGACCCAGTACTTC
-	TRBV7-9	TRBJ1-1	medium-sized	CASSRGTAWEAFF	TGTGCCAGCAGCCGAGGGACCGCGTGGGAAGCTTTCTTT
TRBD2	TRBV7-2	TRBJ2-1	few	CASTVLAGGEQFF	TGTGCCAGCACCGTACTAGCGGGAGGTGAGCAGTTCTTC
TRBD2	TRBV7-8	TRBJ2-7	few	CASSWGLAVEQYF	TGTGCCAGCAGCTGGGGACTAGCTGTAGAGCAGTACTTC
-	TRBV5-6	TRBJ2-4	few	CASSLAGRLAKNIQYF	TGTGCCAGCAGCTTGGCCGGGCGACTAGCCAAAAACATTCAGTACTTC
-	TRBV11-2	TRBJ1-6	many	CASSLVLYNSPLHF	TGTGCCAGCAGCTTAGTGCTGTATAATTCACCCCTCCACTTT
-	TRBV3-1	TRBJ2-1	many	CASSQDKGLATYNEQFF	TGTGCCAGCAGCCAAGATAAGGGTCTAGCGACTTACAATGAGCAGTTCTTC
TRBD1	TRBV10-3	TRBJ1-2	-	CAISGDRSYGYTF	TGTGCCATCAGTGGGGACAGGAGTTATGGCTACACCTTC
-	TRBV5-1	TRBJ2-6	few	CASSGDGGRVTSGANVLTF	TGCGCCAGCAGTGGGGACGGGGGCCGGGTAACTTCAGGGGCCAACGTCCTGACTTTC
-	TRBV6-1	TRBJ1-6	few	CASSPTDGGNSPLHF	TGTGCCAGCAGCCCTACCGACGGAGGGAATTCACCCCTCCACTTT
-	TRBV20-1	TRBJ1-2	many	CSARKQAADGYTF	TGCAGTGCTAGAAAACAGGCCGCCGATGGCTACACCTTC
-	TRBV2	TRBJ1-4	many	CASSENRVDEKLFF	TGTGCCAGCAGTGAAAACAGGGTAGATGAAAAACTGTTTTTT
-	TRBV3-1	TRBJ2-1	many	CASSQALGPRDEQFF	TGTGCCAGCAGCCAAGCCCTGGGACCTCGGGATGAGCAGTTCTTC
-	TRBV29-1	TRBJ1-1	-	CSGGRGEAFF	TGCAGCGGAGGGCGGGGGGAAGCTTTCTTT
-	TRBV5-1	TRBJ1-1	many	CASSDGYHTEAFF	TGCGCCAGCAGCGATGGATATCACACTGAAGCTTTCTTT
-	TRBV6-5	TRBJ1-2	many	CASSYSNWRQGRAGYTF	TGTGCCAGCAGTTACTCGAATTGGCGCCAGGGTCGAGCAGGCTACACCTTC
TRBD2	TRBV28	TRBJ2-3	few	CASSLASAGSTDTQYF	TGTGCCAGCAGTTTAGCTTCAGCGGGGAGCACAGATACGCAGTATTTT
TRBD1	TRBV5-4	TRBJ2-1	many	CASSLGQGNGEQFF	TGTGCCAGCAGCCTGGGACAGGGGAACGGTGAGCAGTTCTTC
-	TRBV29-1	TRBJ2-7	many	CSVVAGGYEQYF	TGCAGCGTTGTAGCAGGAGGCTACGAGCAGTACTTC
TRBD2	TRBV27	TRBJ2-7	many	CASSLGLAGIYEQYF	TGTGCCAGCAGTTTAGGACTAGCGGGAATCTACGAGCAGTACTTC
-	TRBV7-6	TRBJ2-3	-	CASSLGGMSSTDTQYF	TGTGCCAGCAGCTTAGGAGGGATGAGTAGCACAGATACGCAGTATTTT
TRBD1	TRBV28	TRBJ1-2	many	CASRELTGTVNYGYTF	TGTGCCAGCAGGGAACTGACCGGGACAGTCAACTATGGCTACACCTTC
-	TRBV6-5	TRBJ2-2	many	CASSFYLALNTGELFF	TGTGCCAGCAGTTTCTACCTAGCACTAAACACCGGGGAGCTGTTTTTT
-	TRBV10-3	TRBJ1-1	many	CAISESMGDGGEAFF	TGTGCCATCAGTGAGTCGATGGGTGACGGGGGTGAAGCTTTCTTT
TRBD1	TRBV10-3	TRBJ2-1	many	CAISPGQGYGNEQFF	TGTGCCATCAGCCCGGGACAGGGTTATGGCAATGAGCAGTTCTTC
TRBD1	TRBV7-2	TRBJ2-1	-	CASSGQGTYNEQFF	TGTGCCAGCTCGGGACAGGGGACTTACAATGAGCAGTTCTTC
-	TRBV5-1	TRBJ2-1	many	CASRLSGGGYNEQFF	TGCGCCAGCAGACTCTCCGGGGGAGGATACAATGAGCAGTTCTTC
-	TRBV20-1	TRBJ1-4	many	CSAPTPREEEKLFF	TGCAGTGCCCCCACGCCTCGAGAAGAGGAAAAACTGTTTTTT
TRBD1	TRBV5-1	TRBJ1-5	-	CASSLAGQRNQPQHF	TGCGCCAGCAGCTTGGCGGGACAGCGCAATCAGCCCCAGCATTTT
-	TRBV9	TRBJ1-3	few	CASSVGWSFSGNTIYF	TGTGCCAGCAGCGTAGGATGGTCTTTCTCTGGAAACACCATATATTTT
TRBD1	TRBV6-5	TRBJ1-6	-	CASRNDRDYNSPLHF	TGTGCCAGCAGGAACGACAGGGACTATAATTCACCCCTCCACTTT
-	TRBV18	TRBJ2-5	few	CASSPPGTVKETQYF	TGTGCCAGCTCACCACCGGGTACGGTAAAAGAGACCCAGTACTTC
-	TRBV2	TRBJ2-3	-	CASKEGVGDTQYF	TGTGCCAGCAAGGAGGGCGTGGGAGATACGCAGTATTTT
TRBD1	TRBV10-2	TRBJ2-3	many	CASSWTGGSDTQYF	TGCGCCAGCTCCTGGACAGGGGGCAGCGATACGCAGTATTTT
TRBD1	TRBV24-1	TRBJ2-1	many	CATSDLGRGSDNEQFF	TGTGCCACCAGTGATTTAGGCAGGGGGTCGGACAATGAGCAGTTCTTC